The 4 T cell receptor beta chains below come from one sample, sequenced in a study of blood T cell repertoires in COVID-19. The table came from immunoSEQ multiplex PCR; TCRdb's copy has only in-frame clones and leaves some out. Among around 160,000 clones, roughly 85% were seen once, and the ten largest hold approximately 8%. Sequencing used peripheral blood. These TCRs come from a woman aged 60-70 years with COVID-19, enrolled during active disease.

CDR3 sequence (DNA): TGTGCCAGCAGCACTGGGACAGTCGGAGATCAGCCCCAGCATTTT. It yields the protein CASSTGTVGDQPQHF. The chain recombines TRBV11-2 with TRBJ1-5, with 7 bases identical to TRBD1. CDR3 length: 15 residues. Trimming took 5 bases from V and 5 from J; bases not matched to a gene: 9. Per germline, CDR1 SGHAT and CDR2 FQNNGV.

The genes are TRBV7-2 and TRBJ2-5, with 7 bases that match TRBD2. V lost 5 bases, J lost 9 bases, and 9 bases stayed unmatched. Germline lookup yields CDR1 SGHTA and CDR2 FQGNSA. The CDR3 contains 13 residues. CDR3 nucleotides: TGTGCCAGCAGCACTGGCTCACTAGCGCCCCAGTACTTC. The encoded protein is CASSTGSLAPQYF.

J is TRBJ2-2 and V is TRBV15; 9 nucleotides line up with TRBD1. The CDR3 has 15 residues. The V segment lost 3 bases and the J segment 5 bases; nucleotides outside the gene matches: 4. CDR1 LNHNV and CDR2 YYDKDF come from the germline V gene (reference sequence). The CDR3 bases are TGTGCCACCAGCAGGGAAGGACAGGGGACCGGGGAGCTGTTTTTT. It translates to CATSREGQGTGELFF.

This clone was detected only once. CDR3 bases: TGTGCCAGCAGCCCGGGACAGGGTGGCACCGGGGAGCTGTTTTTT. It is translated as CASSPGQGGTGELFF. The V call is TRBV11-2, the J call TRBJ2-2, with 9 bases lining up with TRBD1. The trim removed 5 bases at V and 4 bases at J, leaving 5 bases unmatched. CDR1 is SGHAT and CDR2 is FQNNGV in the germline V gene. CDR3 size: 15 residues.